Here is one TCR beta chain with its context. This clonotype has a count of ten or more. The clone's antigen remains unknown. It has no much larger one-base neighbor in the sample; base qualities were not kept. In the ophthalmopathy patients, disease was moderately to severely active, with a Clinical Activity Score of 3 or more, a NOSPECS grade of 4 or more, and a duration of less than 3 months. Exclusion was applied to patients with uncontrolled infections, other autoimmune diseases, pregnancy or lactation. Clinical symptoms, serum thyroxine and TRAb, thyroid ultrasound, and orbital computed tomography formed the basis for the diagnoses. PBMCs were isolated from about 9.2 ml of fresh peripheral blood by Ficoll-Paque density gradient centrifugation. Trizol reagent was used to extract total RNA, and RNA quality was then checked on an Agilent 2100 Bioanalyzer. This sample is part of a study of T cells in Graves' hyperthyroidism and ophthalmopathy (dated by TCRdb to between 2018 and 2020). For the study in its entirety: Peripheral blood was sampled at the time of initial diagnosis, prior to any treatment. A discovery cohort of 95 to 100 patients, roughly 43 with Graves' ophthalmopathy and about 58 with stable Graves' hyperthyroidism, was used to find distinguishing TCR V-J signatures. An independent validation cohort of 18 to 20 hyperthyroidism patients and approximately 16 patients who later progressed to ophthalmopathy tested prospective prediction of ophthalmopathy. The 100 or so discovery patients were randomly divided into training and test sets at a 7:3 ratio. In several Graves' hyperthyroidism patients, the study also compared T-cell repertoires from thyroid tissue with T-cell repertoires from blood. After sampling, hyperthyroidism patients received methimazole starting at 30 mg daily, and ophthalmopathy patients received high-dose intravenous methylprednisolone. The paper reports TCR Vbeta CDR3 sequencing of 140 or so peripheral blood samples: approximately 41 ophthalmopathy, under 85 hyperthyroidism and 17 progressor patients.

The TCR beta CDR3 regions were amplified from the RNA transcripts. For the first round of RT-PCR on the TCR CDR3, the HTBI primer set was used together with the Qiagen OneStep RT-PCR kit. Libraries were constructed in a second round of multiplex PCR, after which size selection and purification were carried out. The libraries were sequenced on an Illumina HiSeq2000 using paired-end 100 bp reads. The source study handled its data this way. SOAPnuke was used to process the raw data, with reads discarded if the reads contained adapters or uncalled bases, had a mean Phred below 15, or lacked an exact constant-primer or identifier match. COPE v1.2.5 was used to merge the high-quality paired reads, and each unique nucleotide sequence was defined as a clonotype. MiTCR v1.1 was used to align clonotypes to the IMGT TRBV, TRBD and TRBJ reference segments. Analysis was restricted to V-J combinations with a frequency above 0.0001, which covered roughly 99% of repertoires. The TCS score was defined as F50 (clonal expansion) divided by E x V (chaos), with BLOSUM62-based TCRdist calculated between CDR3 peptides within each V-J. Welch's t-statistics and random forest reduced 500 to 650 V-J features to 13, which were used in a naive Bayes classifier (R e1071). TCRdb applied fastp at Q25 and MiXCR to the public reads, then kept only in-frame beta chains. One record per CDR3 amino acid sequence lists the most common genes and DNA. What appears here as the V and J calls and clone size reflects TCRdb's work, not the paper's. This sample has a few hundred thousand distinct CDR3 sequences in its table, and less than 20% of those were observed once. Around a sixth of the sample comes from the top ten.

CDR1 MNHEY and CDR2 SVGAGI are derived from the germline V gene. V and J are trimmed by 0 bases and 1 base, and the gene matches miss 3 bases of the junction. From the cysteine through the phenylalanine, the CDR3 covers 15 amino acids. Here the CDR3 DNA is all that survives: 45 bases in frame from base 1. The paper's findings and limits, for the study overall: No statistical method was used to fix the sample size in advance, and group allocation was not hidden from the investigators. In cross-validation, a model built on a 13 V-J signature told ophthalmopathy apart from stable hyperthyroidism with roughly 87% sensitivity and about 81% specificity, and in testing the same model reached 80%/75%. In validation, the model predicted progression to ophthalmopathy with 60% to 71% sensitivity and around 72% specificity, a median of 6.5 months before onset. Most expanded thyroid clonotypes (frequency above 0.001) were also detected in blood, a finding suggesting that blood repertoires may reflect thyroid immune responses.

The TCR originated in a middle-aged woman with Graves' ophthalmopathy. The chain is assembled from TRBV6-5 and TRBJ2-7; 7 nucleotides in the junction match TRBD2. The specimen sequenced was blood. The CDR3 loop reads CASSYSPSGSYEQYF. The DNA sequence is given as TGTGCCAGCAGTTACTCTCCTAGCGGTTCCTACGAGCAGTACTTC.